The entry that follows covers one TCR beta chain sequence. What it binds is not known. Unrecorded immune exposures were likely, despite nominal health at sampling. The PCR ran on 60 Vbeta and 13 Jbeta primers. Libraries were prepared by immunoSEQ multiplex PCR; TCRdb keeps only in-frame clonotypes and omits some of them. The sample shows about 140,000 clones, 60% to 85% of them seen only once. These data belong to a study of cytomegalovirus exposure and HLA in healthy donors. Study-wide points: Researchers reported from a later analysis that most CMV-associated TCR beta chains appeared HLA-restricted.

Germline-derived CDR1 and CDR2 are LNHDA and SQIVND (reference sequence). V was clipped by 7 bases and J by 2 bases; unmatched bases: 5. The CDR3 is 14 amino acids. The chain is built from TRBV19 and TRBJ1-1; TRBD1 aligns across 9 bases. Sequences were obtained from PBMCs. The sequence came from a male donor in good health and CMV-seronegative. The CDR3 bases are TGTGCCAGTATGGGACAGGGTTTTAACACTGAAGCTTTCTTT. It translates to CASMGQGFNTEAFF.